This T cell receptor (beta chain) was recovered during a study of HIV-infected patients and healthy controls. cDNA was made from around 0.5 ug RNA using alpha and beta constant primers. Using multiplexing indices, alpha and beta chain libraries were generated apart by chain-specific third strand synthesis. TCRdb re-analysed the 5' RACE reads in MiXCR, keeping a single row per CDR3 protein. The sample includes about 15,000 distinct CDR3 sequences, around 6.7% of them seen just once. No cell fractionation was done, so the repertoire covers all unsorted peripheral blood T cells. In germline, CDR1 is SNHLY, CDR2 FYNNEI. V lost 6 bases to trimming and J lost 3 bases, with 14 bases between them. The CDR3 totals 15 residues. This clonotype was detected many times. Its antigen is unidentified. Study-wide results and caveats: Significant mean usage differences between HIV-infected patients and controls involved eight alpha and eight beta V genes. Compared with healthy controls, HIV-infected patients showed less CDR3 sharing between individuals. Size-matching overweighted rare events from HIV-infected data when comparing patients with controls.

This clonotype originated in an adult in good health. The sample taken for sequencing was blood. The chain couples TRBV2 to TRBJ2-2; D could derive from TRBD1 or TRBD2 (5 bases each). CDR3 amino acids: CASSATGTYTGELFF. The CDR3 region has the DNA TGTGCCAGCAGCGCGACCGGGACCTACACCGGGGAGCTGTTTTTT.